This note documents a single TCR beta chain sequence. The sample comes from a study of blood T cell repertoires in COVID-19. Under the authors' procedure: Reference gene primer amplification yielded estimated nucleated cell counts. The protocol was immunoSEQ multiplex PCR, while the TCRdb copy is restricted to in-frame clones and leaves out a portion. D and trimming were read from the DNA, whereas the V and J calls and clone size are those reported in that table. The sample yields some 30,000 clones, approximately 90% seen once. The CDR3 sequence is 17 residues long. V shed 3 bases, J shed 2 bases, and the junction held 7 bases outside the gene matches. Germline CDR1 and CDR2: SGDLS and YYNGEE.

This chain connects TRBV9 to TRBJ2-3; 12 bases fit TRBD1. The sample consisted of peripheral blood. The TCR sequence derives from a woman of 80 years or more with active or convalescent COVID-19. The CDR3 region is CASSATAGQGATDTQYF. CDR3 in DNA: TGTGCCAGCAGCGCAACCGCGGGACAGGGGGCCACAGATACGCAGTATTTT.